Following are 29 T cell receptor beta chains from one sample sequenced in a study of T cells in Graves' hyperthyroidism and ophthalmopathy. The investigators amplified TCR beta CDR3 regions from RNA transcripts. When the TCR CDR3 underwent first-round RT-PCR, the HTBI primer set was used. MiXCR was run by TCRdb on the multiplex PCR reads, yielding one entry per CDR3 protein. The repertoire holds some 270,000 distinct CDR3 sequences, with approximately 12% as singletons. Sequencing was performed on blood. These receptor sequences come from a woman in her 30s with Graves' hyperthyroidism that later progressed to Graves' ophthalmopathy.

This clonotype was seen ten or more times. The CDR3 loop reads CASIPGRIMGFGNTIYF. DNA for the CDR3: TGTGCCAGCATACCGGGACGGATAATGGGCTTTGGAAACACCATATATTTT. The genes are TRBV5-8 and TRBJ1-3; D perhaps matches TRBD1 (5 bases). V was cut by 6 bases and J by 3 bases, with 22 bases left in between. CDR1 is SGHTS, CDR2 YDEGEE, per germline. The CDR3 extends over 17 amino acids. Full variable domain (remainder filled in from reference TRBV5-8 and TRBJ1-3): EAGVTQSPTHLIKTRGQQATLRCSPISGHTSVYWYQQALGLGLQFLLWYDEGEERNRGNFPPRFSGRQFPNYSSELNVNALELEDSALYLCASIPGRIMGFGNTIYFGEGSWLTVV.

This clonotype was detected ten times or more. This chain joins TRBV11-2 and TRBJ2-3, with 7 bases matching TRBD2. Trimming took 1 base from V and 0 from J; bases not matched to a gene: 4. CDR1 and CDR2 (germline): SGHAT, FQNNGV. This CDR3 is built from 16 residues. The CDR3 region has the DNA TGTGCCAGCAGCTTAGCGGGTAGCGGGAGCACAGATACGCAGTATTTT. Encoded protein: CASSLAGSGSTDTQYF.

This clonotype was seen more than once but under ten times. The chain combines TRBV19 with TRBJ2-5, with D possibly matching TRBD2 (5 bases). The CDR3 sequence is 14 residues long. Trimming took off 4 bases at V and 3 bases at J, with 12 bases between the two ends. The germline V gene encodes CDR1 LNHDA and CDR2 SQIVND (reference sequence). Written as DNA, the CDR3 is TGTGCCAGTAGTAAGAGGGCGACTGAAGAGACCCAGTACTTC. Its protein product is CASSKRATEETQYF.

At least ten counts were recorded for this clonotype. The DNA of the CDR3 is TGCAGTGCTATGGGCAGGCTAGGAACCTACGAGCAGTACTTC. Residues: CSAMGRLGTYEQYF. The rearrangement uses TRBV20-1 and TRBJ2-7; D gene ambiguous. This CDR3 has 14 residues. Germline assignment: CDR1 DFQATT and CDR2 SNEGSKA (reference sequence). Trimming pared 4 bases from V and 2 bases from J, leaving 15 bases between.

This clonotype was detected many times. The J gene is TRBJ2-7, the V gene TRBV7-2; the D call may be TRBD1 or TRBD2 (6 bases each). Trimming took 1 base from V and 0 from J, leaving 10 bases between them. Germline CDR1 reads SGHTA; CDR2 reads FQGNSA. This CDR3 has 15 amino acids. CDR3 DNA sequence: TGTGCCAGCAGCTTAGAACAGGGACTCTCCTACGAGCAGTACTTC. Translating gives CASSLEQGLSYEQYF.

The CDR3 coding sequence is TGCGCCAGCAGCTCACTAGCGGGTCTCGAGCAGTACTTC. Translating it yields CASSSLAGLEQYF. This chain joins TRBV4-1 and TRBJ2-7; 9 bases match TRBD2. Losses at the gene ends were 5 bases for V and 6 bases for J; bases not matched to a gene: 5. The germline V gene has CDR1 MGHRA and CDR2 YSYEKL. This CDR3 contains 13 residues.

This chain joins TRBV19 and TRBJ1-5; 7 bases align to TRBD1. This CDR3 contains 15 residues. V gave up 5 bases and J gave up 7 bases; unmatched junction bases: 11. CDR1 and CDR2 (germline): LNHDA, SQIVND (reference sequence). The CDR3 loop is CASSRIVTGAQPQHF. CDR3 nucleotides: TGTGCCAGTAGTCGAATCGTTACAGGGGCCCAGCCCCAGCATTTT.

This clonotype was picked up a small number of times. The rearrangement uses TRBV3-1 and TRBJ2-5; 11 bases fit TRBD1. The CDR3 consists of 17 residues. V lost 4 bases, J lost 5 bases, and 12 bases stayed unmatched. Looked up from germline, CDR1 is LGHDT and CDR2 is YNNKEL (reference sequence). The chain's CDR3 is CASSLRTGQGASETQYF. In nucleotides, the CDR3 is TGTGCCAGCAGCCTAAGAACAGGACAGGGGGCGTCGGAGACCCAGTACTTC.

Of note for this clonotype: Being one base from a much bigger clone, this may be a read error. The chain links TRBV19 to TRBJ2-1; 14 nucleotides line up with TRBD2. Per germline, CDR1 LNHDA and CDR2 SQIVND (reference sequence). V dropped 5 bases and J dropped 8; count of bases not matched to a gene: 8. This CDR3 contains 16 residues. CDR3 amino acids: CASSSGTSGSAYEQFF. The CDR3 DNA reads as TGTGCCAGTAGTTCCGGGACTAGCGGGAGTGCCTATGAGCAGTTCTTC.

This clonotype was seen many times. The chain is built from TRBV9 and TRBJ2-7; D is unclear. Germline V gene sequence: CDR1 SGDLS, CDR2 YYNGEE. The V end lost 3 bases, the J end lost 6 bases, and 10 bases lay between the germline ends. This CDR3 has 12 amino acids. The CDR3 region is CASSDPFGEQYF. The CDR3 DNA sequence: TGTGCCAGCAGCGATCCCTTTGGCGAGCAGTACTTC. Complete variable domain (other parts from reference TRBV9 and TRBJ2-7): DSGVTQTPKHLITATGQRVTLRCSPRSGDLSVYWYQQSLDQGLQFLIQYYNGEERAKGNILERFSAQQFPDLHSELNLSSLELGDSALYFCASSDPFGEQYFGPGTRLTVT.

The table lists this clonotype with many counts. The chain has TRBV5-1 and TRBJ1-4; a possible D gene is TRBD1 (5 bases). V lost 4 bases and J lost 7, with 17 bases in between. The CDR3 is 15 residues long. The germline gives CDR1 SGHRS, CDR2 YFSETQ. DNA for the CDR3: TGCGCCAGCAGCGAAACGGGGGATACGGGTGAAAAACTGTTTTTT. Translated, it gives CASSETGDTGEKLFF.

This clonotype was counted ten times or more. J is TRBJ2-2 and V is TRBV3-1, with 9 positions matching TRBD2. The CDR3 loop spans 15 amino acids. CDR1 and CDR2 (germline): LGHDT, YNNKEL (reference sequence). V gave up 4 bases and J gave up 5 bases; unmatched junction bases: 5. CDR3 in DNA: TGTGCCAGCAGCCCCCGGCTAGCGGGGACCGGGGAGCTGTTTTTT. Translating it yields CASSPRLAGTGELFF.

This clonotype was detected ten times or more. This chain links TRBV27 with TRBJ2-3; D not certain. There are 15 residues in the CDR3. V was cut by 3 bases and J by 0 bases, with 10 bases left in between. Germline loops: CDR1 MNHEY, CDR2 SMNVEV (reference sequence). The CDR3 DNA reads TGTGCCAGCAGTTTGCGTCCCCCTAGCACAGATACGCAGTATTTT. It is translated as CASSLRPPSTDTQYF.

This clonotype was detected many times. This chain links TRBV2 with TRBJ2-7; 11 bases fit TRBD2. Germline V CDR1 and CDR2: SNHLY, FYNNEI. V shed 3 bases, J shed 1 base, and the junction held 8 bases outside the gene matches. The CDR3 covers 17 residues. The CDR3 DNA sequence: TGTGCCAGCAGTGAGGGGCTAGCGGGAGGCTCGTCCTACGAGCAGTACTTC. Encoded protein: CASSEGLAGGSSYEQYF.

The table lists this clonotype with many counts. This rearrangement joins TRBV6-1 to TRBJ2-3, with TRBD2 matching 7 bases. V shed 7 bases, J shed 5 bases, and the junction held 12 bases outside the gene matches. The CDR3 spans 15 residues. Germline lookup yields CDR1 MNHNS and CDR2 SASEGT. CDR3 residues: CASTPVGLGEDTQYF. DNA of the CDR3: TGTGCCAGCACCCCCGTCGGACTAGGAGAAGATACGCAGTATTTT.

This clonotype was counted many times. The chain joins TRBV7-9 to TRBJ2-7; D is ambiguous. Trimming cost V 3 bases and J 2 bases, with 5 bases left between them. Germline CDR1 SEHNR, CDR2 FQNEAQ (reference sequence). This CDR3 region has 12 residues. The CDR3 loop reads CASSLLTYEQYF. In nucleotides, the CDR3 is TGTGCCAGCAGCTTGCTGACCTACGAGCAGTACTTC.

In this sample, this clonotype turned up many times. In DNA, the CDR3 is TGTGCCAGCAGCGTAGACGGGGGGGGCAATCAGCCCCAGCATTTT. Translating it yields CASSVDGGGNQPQHF. The genes are TRBV9 and TRBJ1-5, with D perhaps TRBD1 (5 bases). Germline CDR1 is SGDLS and CDR2 is YYNGEE. V lost 0 bases and J 2 bases, leaving 9 bases between the germline ends. The CDR3 loop spans 15 amino acids.

The sample holds many counts of this clonotype. The gene calls are TRBV6-5 and TRBJ1-1, with 8 bases fitting TRBD1. This CDR3 region has 16 residues. Germline V gives CDR1 MNHEY, CDR2 SVGAGI. Unmatched junction bases numbered 7, after V lost 0 bases and J lost 4 bases. The CDR3 sequence: CASSYSQGALSTEAFF. As DNA, the CDR3 is TGTGCCAGCAGTTACTCGCAGGGGGCGCTGAGCACTGAAGCTTTCTTT.

This chain connects TRBV19 to TRBJ1-2; 7 positions match TRBD1. Trimming took 5 bases from V and 4 from J; bases not matched to a gene: 10. Germline CDR1 reads LNHDA; CDR2 reads SQIVND (reference sequence). The CDR3 is made up of 15 amino acids. CDR3: CASSLRQGNPYGYTF. The CDR3, as DNA: TGTGCCAGTAGTCTACGACAGGGCAACCCCTATGGCTACACCTTC.

This clonotype was picked up many times. V gene TRBV9 combines with J gene TRBJ2-2, with 10 bases aligning to TRBD2. J gave up 3 bases and V 3 bases, and 5 bases lay outside the gene matches. The CDR3 length is 16 residues. The germline gives CDR1 SGDLS, CDR2 YYNGEE. Written as DNA, the CDR3 is TGTGCCAGCAGCGAAAGCGGGAGGGCCTACACCGGGGAGCTGTTTTTT. It is translated as CASSESGRAYTGELFF.

This clonotype was seen many times. The chain links TRBV3-1 to TRBJ2-1, with D possibly TRBD2 on 5 matching bases. Trimming cost V 1 base and J 4 bases, with 11 bases left between them. The CDR3 loop spans 15 amino acids. CDR1 is LGHDT and CDR2 is YNNKEL in the germline V gene (reference sequence). CDR3: CASSQGTVRYNEQFF. CDR3 sequence (DNA): TGTGCCAGCAGCCAAGGGACTGTTCGATACAATGAGCAGTTCTTC.

In its sample, this clonotype was seen many times. The V and J genes are TRBV28 and TRBJ2-7; D may be TRBD1 or TRBD2 (6 bases each). Trimming removed 8 bases from V and 9 bases from J, with 23 bases in between. The germline CDR1 and CDR2 sequences are MDHEN and SYDVKM. The CDR3 runs to 14 residues. The CDR3 DNA follows: TGTGCCAGCGACAAGGAGGGGACAAACTCCGGGCAGTACTTC. This translates into CASDKEGTNSGQYF.

The table lists this clonotype with many counts. This chain joins TRBV20-1 and TRBJ2-1, with D hard to call. The germline V and J ends were trimmed by 3 bases and 0 bases, with 9 bases remaining between them. Germline loops: CDR1 DFQATT, CDR2 SNEGSKA (reference sequence). This CDR3 spans 14 amino acids. CDR3 sequence (DNA): TGCAGTGCTAGCGAAACGAGCTCCTACAATGAGCAGTTCTTC. Residues: CSASETSSYNEQFF.

This clonotype has ten or more counts. The chain employs TRBV4-1 and TRBJ2-5, with TRBD2 matching over 9 bases. V was clipped by 0 bases and J by 7 bases; unmatched bases: 15. Germline values: CDR1 MGHRA, CDR2 YSYEKL. This CDR3 is built from 18 residues. For the CDR3, the DNA is TGCGCCAGCAGCCAAGACGGAGGGCTAGCGGGGCCAAGGGCGACCCAGTACTTC. Its translation: CASSQDGGLAGPRATQYF.

This clonotype appeared many times. The rearrangement links TRBV6-1 to TRBJ2-7, with D tentatively TRBD1 or TRBD2 (5 bases each). Trimming removed 3 bases at V and 1 base at J, with 25 bases between. Germline assignment: CDR1 MNHNS and CDR2 SASEGT. There are 19 residues in the CDR3. The CDR3 sequence is CASSETGDGVYAASYEQYF. In nucleotides, the CDR3 is TGTGCCAGCAGTGAGACTGGGGACGGAGTATACGCGGCTTCCTACGAGCAGTACTTC.

This clonotype was seen many times. V is TRBV29-1 and J is TRBJ2-2, with 8 bases fitting TRBD1. This CDR3 is 14 amino acids long. In germline, CDR1 is SQVTM, CDR2 ANQGSEA. The V and J ends lost 2 bases and 8 bases, in that order; junction bases with no gene match: 7. CDR3 region: CSVEPLDREGELFF. In DNA form, the CDR3 reads TGCAGCGTTGAACCCTTGGACAGGGAAGGGGAGCTGTTTTTT.

This clonotype was picked up a small number of times. The rearrangement uses TRBV4-1 and TRBJ2-7; the match to TRBD1 covers 8 bases. The J segment lost 2 bases and the V segment lost 2 bases, leaving 8 bases of the junction unmatched. Germline CDR1 is MGHRA and CDR2 is YSYEKL. This CDR3 is 16 amino acids long. The CDR3 coding sequence is TGCGCCAGCAGCCAACCGACCAGGGGGCTCGCCTACGAGCAGTACTTC. Amino acids: CASSQPTRGLAYEQYF.

The table lists this clonotype with many counts. The genes are TRBV20-1 and TRBJ2-1; 7 bases map to TRBD2. V shed 3 bases and J 5 bases; nucleotides not matched to a gene: 10. Germline V lookup: CDR1 DFQATT, CDR2 SNEGSKA (reference sequence). The length of the CDR3 is 15 residues. CDR3 amino acids: CSARVMLADNNEQFF. The DNA for the CDR3 is TGCAGTGCTAGGGTAATGCTAGCGGATAACAATGAGCAGTTCTTC.

This clonotype turned up a few times. The genes are TRBV5-6 and TRBJ1-2; possibly TRBD1 for D (5 bases). The V end was cut by 1 base, the J end by 5 bases, with 12 bases between. The CDR3 spans 14 residues. Germline V CDR1 and CDR2: SGHDT, YYEEEE. CDR3 residues: CASSLKTASYGYTF. The CDR3 nucleotides read TGTGCCAGCAGCTTGAAGACAGCATCATATGGCTACACCTTC.